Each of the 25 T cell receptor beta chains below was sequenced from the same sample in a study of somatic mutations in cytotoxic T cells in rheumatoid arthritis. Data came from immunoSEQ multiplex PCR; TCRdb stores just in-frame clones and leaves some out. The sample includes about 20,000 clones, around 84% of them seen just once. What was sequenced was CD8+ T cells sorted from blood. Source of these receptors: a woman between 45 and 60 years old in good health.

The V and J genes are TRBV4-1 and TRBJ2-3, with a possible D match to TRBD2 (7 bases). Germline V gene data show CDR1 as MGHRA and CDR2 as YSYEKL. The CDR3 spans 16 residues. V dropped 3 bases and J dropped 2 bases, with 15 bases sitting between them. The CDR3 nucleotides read TGCGCCAGCAGCCAGGGAGGCGGGGGCCACACAGATACGCAGTATTTT. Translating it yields CASSQGGGGHTDTQYF.

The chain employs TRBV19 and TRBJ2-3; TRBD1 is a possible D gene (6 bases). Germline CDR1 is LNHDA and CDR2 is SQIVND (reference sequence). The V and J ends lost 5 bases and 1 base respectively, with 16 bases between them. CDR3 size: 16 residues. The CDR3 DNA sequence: TGTGCCAGTAGTGTTACAGGGATTGGAGGCACAGATACGCAGTATTTT. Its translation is CASSVTGIGGTDTQYF.

CDR3 nucleotide sequence: TGTGCCAGCAGCTTAGGGATTTCGGAGACAGCCCAGGGGACCCAGCATTTT. As protein: CASSLGISETAQGTQHF. The chain links TRBV13 to TRBJ1-5, with D possibly being TRBD1 (6 bases). The CDR3 covers 17 residues. V was cut by 0 bases and J by 11 bases, with 23 bases left in between. Germline CDR1 reads PRHDT; CDR2 reads FYEKMQ (reference sequence).

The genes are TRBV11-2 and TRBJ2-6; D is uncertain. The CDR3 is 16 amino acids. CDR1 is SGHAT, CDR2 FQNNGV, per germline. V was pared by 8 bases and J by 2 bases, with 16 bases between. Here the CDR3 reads CASDAAGTTGANVLTF. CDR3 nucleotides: TGTGCCAGCGACGCGGCCGGAACAACTGGGGCCAACGTCCTGACTTTC.

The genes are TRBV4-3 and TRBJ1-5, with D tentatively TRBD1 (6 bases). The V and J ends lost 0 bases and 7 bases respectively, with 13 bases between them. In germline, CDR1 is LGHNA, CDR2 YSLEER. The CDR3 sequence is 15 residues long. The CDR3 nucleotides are TGCGCCAGCAGCCAAGAGGTGGGGGCAGGGCAGCCCCAGCATTTT. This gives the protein CASSQEVGAGQPQHF.

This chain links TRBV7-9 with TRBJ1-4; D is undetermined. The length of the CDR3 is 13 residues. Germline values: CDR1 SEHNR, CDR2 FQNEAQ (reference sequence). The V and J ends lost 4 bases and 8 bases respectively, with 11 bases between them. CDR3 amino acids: CASSYTMDEKLFF. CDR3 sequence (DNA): TGTGCCAGCAGCTACACCATGGACGAAAAACTGTTTTTT.

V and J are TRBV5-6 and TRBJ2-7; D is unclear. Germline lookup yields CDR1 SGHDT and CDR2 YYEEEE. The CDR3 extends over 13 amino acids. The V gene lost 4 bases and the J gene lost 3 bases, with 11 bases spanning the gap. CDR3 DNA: TGTGCCAGCAGCCCAGGACGACACTACGAGCAGTACTTC. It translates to CASSPGRHYEQYF. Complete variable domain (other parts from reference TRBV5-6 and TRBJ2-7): DAGVTQSPTHLIKTRGQQVTLRCSPKSGHDTVSWYQQALGQGPQFIFQYYEEEERQRGNFPDRFSGHQFPNYSSELNVNALLLGDSALYLCASSPGRHYEQYFGPGTRLTVT.

The CDR3 sequence is CASSFFGNKAGATSTDTQYF. The CDR3 DNA sequence: TGTGCCAGCAGCTTCTTTGGCAATAAGGCAGGCGCCACTAGCACAGATACGCAGTATTTT. The chain recombines TRBV13 with TRBJ2-3; no clear D. V was cut by 3 bases and J by 0 bases, with 25 bases left in between. This CDR3 has 20 residues. CDR1 and CDR2 from the germline V gene are PRHDT and FYEKMQ (reference sequence).

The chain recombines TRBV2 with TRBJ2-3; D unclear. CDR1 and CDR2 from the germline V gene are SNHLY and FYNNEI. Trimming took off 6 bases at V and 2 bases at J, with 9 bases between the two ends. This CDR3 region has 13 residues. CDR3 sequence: CASRGRATDTQYF. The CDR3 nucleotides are TGTGCCAGCAGAGGCCGTGCCACAGATACGCAGTATTTT.

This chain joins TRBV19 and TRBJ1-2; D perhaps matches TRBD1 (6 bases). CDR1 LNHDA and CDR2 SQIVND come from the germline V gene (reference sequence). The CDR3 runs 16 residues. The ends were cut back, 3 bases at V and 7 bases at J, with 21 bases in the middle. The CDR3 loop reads CASSIRGRMLASGYTF. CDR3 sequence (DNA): TGTGCCAGTAGTATCCGGGGGCGCATGCTGGCCTCTGGCTACACCTTC. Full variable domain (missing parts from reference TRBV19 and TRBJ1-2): DGGITQSPKYLFRKEGQNVTLSCEQNLNHDAMYWYRQDPGQGLRLIYYSQIVNDFQKGDIAEGYSVSREKKESFPLTVTSAQKNPTAFYLCASSIRGRMLASGYTFGSGTRLTVV.

The CDR3 loop reads CASSPPTGQGYNEQFF. CDR3 DNA sequence: TGTGCCAGCAGCCCACCGACGGGACAGGGGTACAATGAGCAGTTCTTC. The chain joins TRBV7-8 to TRBJ2-1, with 10 bases aligning to TRBD1. With 5 bases clipped from V and 4 bases from J, the junction kept 8 bases outside the gene matches. The CDR3 is 16 residues long. Germline V gives CDR1 SGHVS, CDR2 FQNEAQ.

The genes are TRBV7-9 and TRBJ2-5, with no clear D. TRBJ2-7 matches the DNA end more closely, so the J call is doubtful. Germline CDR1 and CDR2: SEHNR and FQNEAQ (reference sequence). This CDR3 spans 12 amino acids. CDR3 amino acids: CASSLESYEQYF. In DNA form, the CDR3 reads TGTGCCAGCAGCTTAGAATCCTACGAGCAGTACTTC.

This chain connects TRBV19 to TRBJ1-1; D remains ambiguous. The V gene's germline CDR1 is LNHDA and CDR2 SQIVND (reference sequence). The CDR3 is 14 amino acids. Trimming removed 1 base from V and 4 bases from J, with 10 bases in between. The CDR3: CASSIGLTVTEAFF. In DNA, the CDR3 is TGTGCCAGTAGTATAGGACTGACCGTCACTGAAGCTTTCTTT.

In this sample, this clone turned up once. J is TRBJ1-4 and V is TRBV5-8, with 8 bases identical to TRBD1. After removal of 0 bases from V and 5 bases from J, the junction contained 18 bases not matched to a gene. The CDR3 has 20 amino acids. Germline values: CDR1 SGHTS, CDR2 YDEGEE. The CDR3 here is CASSLDLGTGPIMPNEKLFF. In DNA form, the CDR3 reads TGTGCCAGCAGCTTGGATCTCGGGACAGGTCCGATTATGCCCAATGAAAAACTGTTTTTT.

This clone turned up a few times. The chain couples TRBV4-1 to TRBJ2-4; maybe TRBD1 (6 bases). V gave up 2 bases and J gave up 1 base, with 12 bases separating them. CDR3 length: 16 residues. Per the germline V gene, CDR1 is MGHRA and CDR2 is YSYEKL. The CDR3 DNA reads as TGCGCCAGCAGCCAATCTTGGGGGCTGGCCAAAAACATTCAGTACTTC. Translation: CASSQSWGLAKNIQYF.

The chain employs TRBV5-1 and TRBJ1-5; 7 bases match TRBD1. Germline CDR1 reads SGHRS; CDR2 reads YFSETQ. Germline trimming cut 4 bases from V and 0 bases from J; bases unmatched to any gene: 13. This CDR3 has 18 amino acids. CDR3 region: CASSPGQEIQYSNQPQHF. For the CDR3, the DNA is TGCGCCAGCAGCCCCGGACAGGAAATTCAATATAGCAATCAGCCCCAGCATTTT. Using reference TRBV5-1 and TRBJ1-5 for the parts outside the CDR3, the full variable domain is KAGVTQTPRYLIKTRGQQVTLSCSPISGHRSVSWYQQTPGQGLQFLFEYFSETQRNKGNFPGRFSGRQFSNSRSEMNVSTLELGDSALYLCASSPGQEIQYSNQPQHFGDGTRLSIL.

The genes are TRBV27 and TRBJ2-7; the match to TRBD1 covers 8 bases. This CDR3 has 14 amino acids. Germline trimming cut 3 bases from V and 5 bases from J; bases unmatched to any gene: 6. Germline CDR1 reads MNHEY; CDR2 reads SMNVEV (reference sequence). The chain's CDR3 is CASSFSGQVDEQYF. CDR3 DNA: TGTGCCAGCAGTTTTTCGGGACAGGTGGACGAGCAGTACTTC.

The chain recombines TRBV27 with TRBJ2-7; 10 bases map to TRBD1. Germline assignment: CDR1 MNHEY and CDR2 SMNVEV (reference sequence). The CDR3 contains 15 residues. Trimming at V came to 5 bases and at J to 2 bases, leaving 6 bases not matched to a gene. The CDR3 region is CASSPRDRGTYEQYF. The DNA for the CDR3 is TGTGCCAGCAGTCCCCGGGACAGGGGCACCTACGAGCAGTACTTC.

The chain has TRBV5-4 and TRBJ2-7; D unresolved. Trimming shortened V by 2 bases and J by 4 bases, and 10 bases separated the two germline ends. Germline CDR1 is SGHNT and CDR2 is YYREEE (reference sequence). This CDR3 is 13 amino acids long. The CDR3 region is CASSLGPTYEQYF. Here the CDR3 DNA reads TGTGCCAGCAGCTTAGGACCCACTTACGAGCAGTACTTC.

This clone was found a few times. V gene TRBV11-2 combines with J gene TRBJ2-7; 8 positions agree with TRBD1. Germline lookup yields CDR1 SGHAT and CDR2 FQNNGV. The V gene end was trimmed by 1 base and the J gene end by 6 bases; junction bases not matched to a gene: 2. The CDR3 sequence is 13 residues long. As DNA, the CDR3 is TGTGCCAGCAGCTTAGGGACAGGGAGCGAGCAGTACTTC. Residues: CASSLGTGSEQYF.

CDR3 sequence reads: CASSGIGGNTEAFF. DNA of the CDR3: TGTGCCAGCAGCGGCATCGGGGGGAACACTGAAGCTTTCTTT. J is TRBJ1-1 and V is TRBV6-5, with D tentatively TRBD1 (5 bases). V lost 6 bases and J 1 base, leaving 12 bases between the germline ends. The CDR3 loop spans 14 amino acids. Germline V lookup: CDR1 MNHEY, CDR2 SVGAGI.

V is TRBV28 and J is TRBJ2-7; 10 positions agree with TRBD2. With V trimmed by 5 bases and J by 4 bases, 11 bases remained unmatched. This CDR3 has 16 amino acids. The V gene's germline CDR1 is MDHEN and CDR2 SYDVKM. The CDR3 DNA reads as TGTGCCAGCAGTCGAGCCGGGACTAGCGTCTCATACGAGCAGTACGTC. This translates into CASSRAGTSVSYEQYV.

The DNA of the CDR3 is TGTGCCAGCAGCTTTTATAGCAATCAGCCCCAGCATTTT. Translated, it gives CASSFYSNQPQHF. The chain is built from TRBV7-4 and TRBJ1-5; D not certain. The CDR3 sequence is 13 residues long. Germline lookup yields CDR1 SGHVT and CDR2 SQSDAQ. The V gene lost 3 bases and the J gene lost 0 bases, with 3 bases spanning the gap.

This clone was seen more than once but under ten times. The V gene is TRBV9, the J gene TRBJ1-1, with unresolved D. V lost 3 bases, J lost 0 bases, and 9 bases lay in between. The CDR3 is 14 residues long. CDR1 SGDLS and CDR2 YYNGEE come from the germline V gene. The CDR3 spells CASSAGPMNTEAFF. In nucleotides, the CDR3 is TGTGCCAGCAGCGCAGGACCCATGAACACTGAAGCTTTCTTT.

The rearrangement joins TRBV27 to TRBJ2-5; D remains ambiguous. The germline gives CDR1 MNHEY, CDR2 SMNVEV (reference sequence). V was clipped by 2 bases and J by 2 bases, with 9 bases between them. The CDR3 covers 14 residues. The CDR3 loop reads CASSLNSLQETQYF. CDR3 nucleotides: TGTGCCAGCAGTTTAAACAGCCTTCAAGAGACCCAGTACTTC.